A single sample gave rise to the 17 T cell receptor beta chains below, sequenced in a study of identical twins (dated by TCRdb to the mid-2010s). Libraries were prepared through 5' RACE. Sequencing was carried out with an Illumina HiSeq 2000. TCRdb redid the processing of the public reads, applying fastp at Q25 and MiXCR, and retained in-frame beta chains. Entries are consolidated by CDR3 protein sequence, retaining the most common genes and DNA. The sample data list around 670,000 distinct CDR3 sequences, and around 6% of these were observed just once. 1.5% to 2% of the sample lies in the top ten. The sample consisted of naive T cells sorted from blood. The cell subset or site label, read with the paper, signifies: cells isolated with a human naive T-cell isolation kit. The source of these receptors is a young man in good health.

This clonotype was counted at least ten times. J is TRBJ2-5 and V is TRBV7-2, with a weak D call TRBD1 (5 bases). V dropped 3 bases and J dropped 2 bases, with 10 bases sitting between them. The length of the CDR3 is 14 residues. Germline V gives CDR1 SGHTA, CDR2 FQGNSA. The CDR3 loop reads CASSFDSAQETQYF. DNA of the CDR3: TGTGCCAGCAGCTTTGACAGTGCTCAAGAGACCCAGTACTTC.

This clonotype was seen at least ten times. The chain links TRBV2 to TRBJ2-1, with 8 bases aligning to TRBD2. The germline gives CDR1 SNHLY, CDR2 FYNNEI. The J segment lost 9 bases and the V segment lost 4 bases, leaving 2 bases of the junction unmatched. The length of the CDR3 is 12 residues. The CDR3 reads CASSVTSGEQFF. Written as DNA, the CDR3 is TGTGCCAGCAGTGTTACTAGCGGTGAGCAGTTCTTC.

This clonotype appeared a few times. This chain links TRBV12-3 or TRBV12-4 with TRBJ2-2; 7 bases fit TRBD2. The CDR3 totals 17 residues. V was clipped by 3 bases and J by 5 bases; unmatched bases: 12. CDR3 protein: CASSFFSGGSGTGELFF. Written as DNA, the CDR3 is TGTGCCAGCAGTTTTTTTTCGGGCGGGAGTGGAACCGGGGAGCTGTTTTTT.

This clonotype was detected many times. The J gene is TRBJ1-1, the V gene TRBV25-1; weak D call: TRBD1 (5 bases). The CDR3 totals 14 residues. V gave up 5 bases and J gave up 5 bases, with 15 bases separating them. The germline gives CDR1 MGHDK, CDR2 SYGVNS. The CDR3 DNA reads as TGTGCCAGCAGTCTGGGGGTGACGCAAACTGAAGCTTTCTTT. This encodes CASSLGVTQTEAFF.

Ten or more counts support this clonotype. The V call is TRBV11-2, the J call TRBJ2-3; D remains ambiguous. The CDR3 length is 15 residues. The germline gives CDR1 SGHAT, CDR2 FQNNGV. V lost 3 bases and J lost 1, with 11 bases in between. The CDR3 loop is CASSLSLFGTDTQYF. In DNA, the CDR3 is TGTGCCAGCAGCTTGTCGTTGTTTGGCACAGATACGCAGTATTTT.

CDR3 region: CASSLNLADQETQYF. DNA of the CDR3: TGTGCCAGCAGCCTGAACCTAGCGGACCAAGAGACCCAGTACTTC. This sequence joins TRBV7-9 and TRBJ2-5; 7 bases agree with TRBD2. Germline trimming cut 5 bases from V and 0 bases from J; bases unmatched to any gene: 6. This CDR3 comprises 15 residues. In germline, CDR1 is SEHNR, CDR2 FQNEAQ (reference sequence).

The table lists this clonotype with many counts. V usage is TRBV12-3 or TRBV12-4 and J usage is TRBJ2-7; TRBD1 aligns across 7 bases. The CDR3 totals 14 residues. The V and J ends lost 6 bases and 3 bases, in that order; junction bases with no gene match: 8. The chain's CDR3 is CASRSTGASYEQYF. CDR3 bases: TGTGCCAGCAGGAGCACAGGGGCTAGCTACGAGCAGTACTTC.

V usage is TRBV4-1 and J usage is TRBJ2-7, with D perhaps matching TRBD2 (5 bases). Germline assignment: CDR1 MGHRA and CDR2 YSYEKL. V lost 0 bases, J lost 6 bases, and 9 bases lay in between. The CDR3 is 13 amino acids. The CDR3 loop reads CASSQDTEAEQYV. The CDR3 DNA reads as TGCGCCAGCAGCCAAGATACGGAGGCCGAGCAGTACGTC.

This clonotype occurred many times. The CDR3 sequence: CSVEAGRGSTGELFF. The CDR3 nucleotides are TGCAGCGTTGAGGCGGGCAGGGGGAGCACCGGGGAGCTGTTTTTT. The rearrangement uses TRBV29-1 and TRBJ2-2; 7 bases align to TRBD1. CDR1 is SQVTM and CDR2 is ANQGSEA in the germline V gene. The CDR3 runs 15 residues. V lost 3 bases to trimming and J lost 4 bases; unmatched junction nucleotides: 8.

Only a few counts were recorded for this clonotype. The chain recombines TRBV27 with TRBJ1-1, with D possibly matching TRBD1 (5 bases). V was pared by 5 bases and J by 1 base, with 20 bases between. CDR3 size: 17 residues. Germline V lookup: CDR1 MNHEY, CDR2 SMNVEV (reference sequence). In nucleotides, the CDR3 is TGTGCCAGCAGTCTACACCAATTTAAAGGACAGAACACTGAAGCTTTCTTT. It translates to CASSLHQFKGQNTEAFF.

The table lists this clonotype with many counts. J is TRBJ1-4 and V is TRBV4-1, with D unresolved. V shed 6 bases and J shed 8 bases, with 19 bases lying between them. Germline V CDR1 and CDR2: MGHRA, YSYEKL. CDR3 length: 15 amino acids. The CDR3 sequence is CASRLTDPLGEKLFF. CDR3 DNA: TGCGCCAGCAGACTTACAGACCCGCTAGGAGAAAAACTGTTTTTT.

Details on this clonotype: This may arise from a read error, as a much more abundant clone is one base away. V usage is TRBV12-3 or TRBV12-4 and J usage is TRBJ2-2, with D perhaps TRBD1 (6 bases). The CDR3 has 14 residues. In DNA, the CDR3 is TGTTCCAGCTGGGACACATCGAACACCGGGGAGCTGTTTTTT. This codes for CSSWDTSNTGELFF.

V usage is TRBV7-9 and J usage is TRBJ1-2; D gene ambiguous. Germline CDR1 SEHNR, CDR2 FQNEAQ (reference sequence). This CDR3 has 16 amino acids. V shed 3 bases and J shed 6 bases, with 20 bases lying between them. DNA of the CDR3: TGTGCCAGCAGCTTCTCAGCGACGGGAGCGGCCGATGGCTACACCTTC. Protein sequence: CASSFSATGAADGYTF.

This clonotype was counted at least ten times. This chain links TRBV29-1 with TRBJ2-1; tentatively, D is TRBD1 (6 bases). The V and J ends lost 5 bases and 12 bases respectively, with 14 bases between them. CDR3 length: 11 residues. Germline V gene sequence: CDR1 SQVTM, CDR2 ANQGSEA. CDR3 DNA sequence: TGCAGCGTTCAGAGGCGAGGGGGGCAGTTCTTC. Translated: CSVQRRGGQFF.

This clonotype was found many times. CDR3 in amino acids: CASSLFGGQVQETQYF. The CDR3 bases are TGTGCCAGCAGCTTGTTTGGGGGGCAAGTCCAAGAGACCCAGTACTTC. This chain connects TRBV5-5 to TRBJ2-5; D possibly uses TRBD1 or TRBD2 (6 bases each). V was pared by 1 base and J by 1 base, with 14 bases between. Germline lookup yields CDR1 SGHKS and CDR2 YYEKEE (reference sequence). This CDR3 region has 16 residues.

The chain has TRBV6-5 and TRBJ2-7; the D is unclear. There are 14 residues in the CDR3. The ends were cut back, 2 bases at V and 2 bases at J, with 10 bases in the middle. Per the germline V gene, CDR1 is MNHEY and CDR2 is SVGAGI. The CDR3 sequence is CASSYIRKTYEQYF. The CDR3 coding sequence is TGTGCCAGCAGTTACATACGGAAGACCTACGAGCAGTACTTC.

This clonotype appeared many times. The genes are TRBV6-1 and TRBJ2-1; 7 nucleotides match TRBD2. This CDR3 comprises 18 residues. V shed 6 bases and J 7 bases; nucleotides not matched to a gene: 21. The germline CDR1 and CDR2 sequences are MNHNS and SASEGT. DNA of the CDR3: TGTGCCAGCAGCCCCACCCCTTTAAGAGGGAGGGCTGAAAATGAGCAGTTCTTC. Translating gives CASSPTPLRGRAENEQFF.